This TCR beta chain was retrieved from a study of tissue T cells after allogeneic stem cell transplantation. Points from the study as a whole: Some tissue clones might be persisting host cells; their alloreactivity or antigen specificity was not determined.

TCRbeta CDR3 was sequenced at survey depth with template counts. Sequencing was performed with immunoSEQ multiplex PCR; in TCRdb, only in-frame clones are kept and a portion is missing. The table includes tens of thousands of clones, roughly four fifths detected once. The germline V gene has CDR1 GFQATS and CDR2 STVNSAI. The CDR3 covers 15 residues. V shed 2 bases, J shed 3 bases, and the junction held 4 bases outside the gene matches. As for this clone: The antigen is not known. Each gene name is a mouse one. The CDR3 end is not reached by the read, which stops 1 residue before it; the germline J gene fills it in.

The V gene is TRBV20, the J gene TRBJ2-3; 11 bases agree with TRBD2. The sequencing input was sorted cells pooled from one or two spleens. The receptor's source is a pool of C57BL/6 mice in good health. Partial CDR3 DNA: TGTGGTGCTAGGACTGGGGGGGCGCGAGCAGAAACGCTGTAT. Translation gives CGARTGGARAETLY. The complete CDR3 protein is CGARTGGARAETLYF. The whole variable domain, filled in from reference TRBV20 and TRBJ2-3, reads GALVYQYPRRTICKSGTSMRMECQAVGFQATSVAWYRQSPQKTFELIALSTVNSAIKYEQNFTQEKFPISHPNLSFSSMTVLNAYLEDRGLYLCGARTGGARAETLYFGSGTRLTVL.